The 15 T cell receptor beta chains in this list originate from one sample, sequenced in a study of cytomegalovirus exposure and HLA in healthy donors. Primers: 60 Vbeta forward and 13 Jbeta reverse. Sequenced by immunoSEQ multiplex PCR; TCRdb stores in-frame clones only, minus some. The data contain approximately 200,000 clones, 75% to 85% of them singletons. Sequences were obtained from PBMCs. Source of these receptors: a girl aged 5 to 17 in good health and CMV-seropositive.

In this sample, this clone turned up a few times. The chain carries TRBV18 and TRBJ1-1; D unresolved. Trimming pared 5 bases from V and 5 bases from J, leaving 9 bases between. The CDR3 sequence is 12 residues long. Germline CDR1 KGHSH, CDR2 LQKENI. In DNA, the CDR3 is TGTGCCAGCTCAGGCCCCGCTACTGAAGCTTTCTTT. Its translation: CASSGPATEAFF.

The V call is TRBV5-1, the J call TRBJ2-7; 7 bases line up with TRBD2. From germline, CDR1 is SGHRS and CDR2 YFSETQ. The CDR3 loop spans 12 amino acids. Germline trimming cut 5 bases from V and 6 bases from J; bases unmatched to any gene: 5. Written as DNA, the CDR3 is TGCGCCAGCAGGGCCCCGGGGGGCGAGCAGTACTTC. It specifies CASRAPGGEQYF.

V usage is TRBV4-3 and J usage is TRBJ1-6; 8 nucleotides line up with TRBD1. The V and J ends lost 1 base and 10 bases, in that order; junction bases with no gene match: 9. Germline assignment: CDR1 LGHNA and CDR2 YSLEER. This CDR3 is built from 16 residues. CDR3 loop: CASSQGQTGVGSPLHF. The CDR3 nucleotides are TGCGCCAGCAGCCAAGGCCAGACAGGGGTTGGGTCACCCCTCCACTTT.

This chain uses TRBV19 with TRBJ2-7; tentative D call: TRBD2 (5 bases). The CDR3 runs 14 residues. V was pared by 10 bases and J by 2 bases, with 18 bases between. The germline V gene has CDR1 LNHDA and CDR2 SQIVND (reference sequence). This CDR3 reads CATTLGAGAYEQYF. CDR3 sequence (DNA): TGTGCCACAACCCTGGGCGCGGGTGCCTACGAGCAGTACTTC.

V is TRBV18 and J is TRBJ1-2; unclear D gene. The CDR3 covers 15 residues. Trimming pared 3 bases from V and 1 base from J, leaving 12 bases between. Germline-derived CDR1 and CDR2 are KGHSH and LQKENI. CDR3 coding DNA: TGTGCCAGCTCACCGGGTGCGGCCAGTAACTATGGCTACACCTTC. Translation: CASSPGAASNYGYTF.

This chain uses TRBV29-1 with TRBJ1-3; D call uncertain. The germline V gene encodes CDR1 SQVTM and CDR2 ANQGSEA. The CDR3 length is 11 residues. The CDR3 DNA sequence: TGCACAGCGAGAGTGGGAAACACCATATATTTT. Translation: CTARVGNTIYF.

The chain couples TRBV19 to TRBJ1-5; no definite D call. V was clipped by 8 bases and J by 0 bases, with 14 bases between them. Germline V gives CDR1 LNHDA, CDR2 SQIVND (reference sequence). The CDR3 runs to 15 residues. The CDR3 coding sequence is TGTGCCAGTCTGGGAGACATGTATAGCAATCAGCCCCAGCATTTT. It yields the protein CASLGDMYSNQPQHF.

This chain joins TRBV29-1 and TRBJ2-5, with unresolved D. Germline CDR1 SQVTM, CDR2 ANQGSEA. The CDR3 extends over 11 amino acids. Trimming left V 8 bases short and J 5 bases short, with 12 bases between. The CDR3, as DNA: TGCAGCACTCGGGTGGGTGAGACCCAGTACTTC. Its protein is CSTRVGETQYF.

CDR3 amino acids: CASSSGGLDTQYF. The CDR3 DNA reads TGTGCCAGTAGTAGCGGGGGGCTAGATACGCAGTATTTT. The genes are TRBV19 and TRBJ2-3; 8 bases are shared with TRBD2. Germline V gene data show CDR1 as LNHDA and CDR2 as SQIVND (reference sequence). The trim removed 4 bases at V and 5 bases at J, leaving 2 bases unmatched. The CDR3 has 13 amino acids.

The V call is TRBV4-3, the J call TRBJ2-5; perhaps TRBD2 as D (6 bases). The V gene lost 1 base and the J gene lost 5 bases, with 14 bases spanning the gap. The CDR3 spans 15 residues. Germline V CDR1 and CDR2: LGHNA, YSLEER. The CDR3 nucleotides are TGCGCCAGCAGCCAAGGCGGGGCATCGGAGGAGACCCAGTACTTC. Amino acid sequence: CASSQGGASEETQYF.

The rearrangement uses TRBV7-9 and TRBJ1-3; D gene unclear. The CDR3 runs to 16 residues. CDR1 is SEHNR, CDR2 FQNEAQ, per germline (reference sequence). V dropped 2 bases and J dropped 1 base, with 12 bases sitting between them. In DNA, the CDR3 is TGTGCCAGCAGCTTATCGACTTACGGATCTGGAAACACCATATATTTT. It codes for CASSLSTYGSGNTIYF.

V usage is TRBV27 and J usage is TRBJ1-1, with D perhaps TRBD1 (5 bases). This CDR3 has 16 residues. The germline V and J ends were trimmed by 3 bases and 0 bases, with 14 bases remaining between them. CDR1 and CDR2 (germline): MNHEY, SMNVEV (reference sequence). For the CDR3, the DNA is TGTGCCAGCAGTTTCCGGCCCAGGGAGGTGAACACTGAAGCTTTCTTT. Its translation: CASSFRPREVNTEAFF.

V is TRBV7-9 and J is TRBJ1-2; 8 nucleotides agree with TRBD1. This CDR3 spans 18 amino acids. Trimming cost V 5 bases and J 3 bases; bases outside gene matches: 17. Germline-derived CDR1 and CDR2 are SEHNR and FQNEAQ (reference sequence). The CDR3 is CASSPRTPAGGRDYGYTF. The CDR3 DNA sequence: TGTGCCAGCAGCCCCAGAACCCCCGCAGGGGGCAGGGACTATGGCTACACCTTC.

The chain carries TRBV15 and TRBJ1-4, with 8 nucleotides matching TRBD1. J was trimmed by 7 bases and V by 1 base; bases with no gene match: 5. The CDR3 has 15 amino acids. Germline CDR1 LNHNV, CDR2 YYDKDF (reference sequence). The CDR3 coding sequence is TGTGCCACCAGCAGAGCCGGACAGGGAGGTGAAAAACTGTTTTTT. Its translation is CATSRAGQGGEKLFF.

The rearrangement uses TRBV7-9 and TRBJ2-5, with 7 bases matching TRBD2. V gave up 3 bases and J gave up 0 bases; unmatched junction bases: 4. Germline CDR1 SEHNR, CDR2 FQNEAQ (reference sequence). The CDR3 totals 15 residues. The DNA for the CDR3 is TGTGCCAGCAGCTTCCGGGACTATTACCAAGAGACCCAGTACTTC. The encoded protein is CASSFRDYYQETQYF.